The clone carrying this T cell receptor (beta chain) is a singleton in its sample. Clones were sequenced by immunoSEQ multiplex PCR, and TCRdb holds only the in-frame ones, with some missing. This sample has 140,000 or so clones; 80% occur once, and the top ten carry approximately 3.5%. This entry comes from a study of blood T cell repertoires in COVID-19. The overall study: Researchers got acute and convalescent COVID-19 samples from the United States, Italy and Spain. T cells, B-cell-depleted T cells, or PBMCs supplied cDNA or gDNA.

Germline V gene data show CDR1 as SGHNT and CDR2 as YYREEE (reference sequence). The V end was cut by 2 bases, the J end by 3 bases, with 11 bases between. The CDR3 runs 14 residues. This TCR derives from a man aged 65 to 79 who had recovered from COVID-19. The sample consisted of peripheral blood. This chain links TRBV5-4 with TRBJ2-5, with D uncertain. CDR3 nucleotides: TGTGCCAGCAGCTTCCCGGGTCGCGAAGAGACCCAGTACTTC. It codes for CASSFPGREETQYF.